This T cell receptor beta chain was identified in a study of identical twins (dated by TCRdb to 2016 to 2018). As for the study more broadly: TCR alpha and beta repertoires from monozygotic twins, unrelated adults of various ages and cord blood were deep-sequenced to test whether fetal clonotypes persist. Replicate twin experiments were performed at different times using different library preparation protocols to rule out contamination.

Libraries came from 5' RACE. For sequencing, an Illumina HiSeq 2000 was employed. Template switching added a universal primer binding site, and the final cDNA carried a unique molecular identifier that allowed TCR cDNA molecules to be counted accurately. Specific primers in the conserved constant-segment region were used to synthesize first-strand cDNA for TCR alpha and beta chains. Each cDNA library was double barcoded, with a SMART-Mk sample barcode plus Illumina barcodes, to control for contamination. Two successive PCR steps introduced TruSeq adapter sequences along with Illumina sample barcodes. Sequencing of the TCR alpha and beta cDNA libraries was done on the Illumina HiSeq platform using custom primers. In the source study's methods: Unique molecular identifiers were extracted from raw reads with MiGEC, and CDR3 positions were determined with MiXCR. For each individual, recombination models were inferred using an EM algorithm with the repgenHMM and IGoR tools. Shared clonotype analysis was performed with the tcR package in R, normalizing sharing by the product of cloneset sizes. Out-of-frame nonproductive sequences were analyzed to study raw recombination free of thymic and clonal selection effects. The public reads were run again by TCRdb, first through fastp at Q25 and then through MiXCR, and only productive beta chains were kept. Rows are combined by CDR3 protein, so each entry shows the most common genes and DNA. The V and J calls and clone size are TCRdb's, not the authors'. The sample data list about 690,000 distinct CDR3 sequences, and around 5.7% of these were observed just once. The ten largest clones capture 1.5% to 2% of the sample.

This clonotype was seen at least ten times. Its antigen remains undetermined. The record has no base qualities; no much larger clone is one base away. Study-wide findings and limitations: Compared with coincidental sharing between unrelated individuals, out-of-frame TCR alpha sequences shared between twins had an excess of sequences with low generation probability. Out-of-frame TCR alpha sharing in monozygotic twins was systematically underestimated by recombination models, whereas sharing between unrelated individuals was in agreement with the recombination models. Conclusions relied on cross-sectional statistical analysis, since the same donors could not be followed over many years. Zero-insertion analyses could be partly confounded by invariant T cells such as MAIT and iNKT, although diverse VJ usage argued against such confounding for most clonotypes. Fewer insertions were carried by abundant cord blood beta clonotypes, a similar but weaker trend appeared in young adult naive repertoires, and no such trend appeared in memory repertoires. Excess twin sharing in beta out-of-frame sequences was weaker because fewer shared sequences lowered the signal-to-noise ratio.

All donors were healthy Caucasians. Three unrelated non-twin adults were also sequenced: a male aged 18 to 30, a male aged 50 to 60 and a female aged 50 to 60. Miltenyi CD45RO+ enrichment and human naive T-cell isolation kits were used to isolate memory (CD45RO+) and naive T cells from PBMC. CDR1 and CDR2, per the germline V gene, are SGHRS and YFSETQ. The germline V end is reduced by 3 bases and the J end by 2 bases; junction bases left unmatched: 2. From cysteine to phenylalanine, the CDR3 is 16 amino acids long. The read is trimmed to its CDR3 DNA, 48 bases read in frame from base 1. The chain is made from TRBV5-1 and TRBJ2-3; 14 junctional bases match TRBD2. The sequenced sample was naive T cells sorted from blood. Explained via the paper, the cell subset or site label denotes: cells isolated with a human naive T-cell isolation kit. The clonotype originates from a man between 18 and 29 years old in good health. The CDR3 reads CASSWGLAGATDTQYF. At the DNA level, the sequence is TGCGCCAGCAGCTGGGGACTAGCGGGGGCCACAGATACGCAGTATTTT.